The 32 T cell receptor beta chains below come from one sample, sequenced in a study of OX40 agonist ivuxolimab in advanced cancers. Clones were sequenced by immunoSEQ multiplex PCR, and TCRdb holds only the in-frame ones, with some missing. The table lists some 74,000 clones, 90% of them singletons. Source: CD4+ or CD8+ T cells sorted from blood, taken in a trial of the OX40 agonist ivuxolimab. These receptors came from an adult with an advanced solid tumor such as melanoma, head and neck, liver or kidney cancer.

The rearrangement links TRBV4-1 to TRBJ2-3; D unclear. The germline gives CDR1 MGHRA, CDR2 YSYEKL. V shed 4 bases and J shed 2 bases, with 22 bases lying between them. The CDR3 extends over 18 amino acids. The CDR3 region is CASSRGPSLPTYTDTQYF. The CDR3, as DNA: TGCGCCAGCAGCCGTGGGCCGAGCCTGCCGACATACACAGATACGCAGTATTTT.

This chain links TRBV9 with TRBJ2-7, with unresolved D. V was clipped by 0 bases and J by 5 bases, with 15 bases between them. CDR3 length: 15 amino acids. Germline CDR1 and CDR2: SGDLS and YYNGEE. The DNA of the CDR3 is TGTGCCAGCAGCGTAGCTGCGCGAGCTGGAGACGAGCAGTACTTC. Translated, it gives CASSVAARAGDEQYF.

The sample holds one count of this clone. V usage is TRBV11-2 and J usage is TRBJ1-4, with no clear D. The V end was cut by 2 bases, the J end by 7 bases, with 11 bases between. Looked up from germline, CDR1 is SGHAT and CDR2 is FQNNGV. CDR3 length: 14 residues. Written as DNA, the CDR3 is TGTGCCAGCAGCTTAAAGGGTATCGGTGAAAAACTGTTTTTT. It is translated as CASSLKGIGEKLFF.

J is TRBJ2-3 and V is TRBV7-2; D is ambiguous. This CDR3 region has 12 residues. Looked up from germline, CDR1 is SGHTA and CDR2 is FQGNSA. V lost 4 bases to trimming and J lost 2 bases, with 4 bases between them. DNA of the CDR3: TGTGCCAGCAGCTCCTACACAGATACGCAGTATTTT. Translation: CASSSYTDTQYF.

The chain couples TRBV18 to TRBJ1-4; D is undetermined. Germline CDR1 and CDR2: KGHSH and LQKENI. This CDR3 region has 15 residues. V was shortened by 3 bases and J by 8 bases, with 16 bases between the two germline ends. CDR3: CASSPAASLGEKLFF. CDR3 bases: TGTGCCAGCTCACCGGCCGCTTCCTTGGGAGAAAAACTGTTTTTT.

This clone was counted a few times. This chain links TRBV30 with TRBJ1-2; D possibly corresponds to TRBD1 (5 bases). This CDR3 is 12 amino acids long. The ends were cut back, 0 bases at V and 7 bases at J, with 9 bases in the middle. From germline, CDR1 is GTSNPN and CDR2 SVGIG (reference sequence). The CDR3 DNA follows: TGTGCCTGGAGTGTTTGGGGGTTTGGCTACACCTTC. Translated: CAWSVWGFGYTF. Combining the CDR3 with reference TRBV30 and TRBJ1-2 gives the whole variable domain SQTIHQWPATLVQPVGSPLSLECTVEGTSNPNLYWYRQAAGRGLQLLFYSVGIGQISSEVPQNLSASRPQDRQFILSSKKLLLSDSGFYLCAWSVWGFGYTFGSGTRLTVV.

This chain uses TRBV5-6 with TRBJ2-5; 9 nucleotides agree with TRBD1. Germline CDR1 SGHDT, CDR2 YYEEEE. CDR3 size: 16 residues. The V gene end was trimmed by 5 bases and the J gene end by 4 bases; junction bases not matched to a gene: 12. The chain's CDR3 is CASSEFTGGSLETQYF. Written as DNA, the CDR3 is TGTGCCAGCAGTGAGTTCACAGGGGGCAGTTTAGAGACCCAGTACTTC.

This clone was found once. This chain connects TRBV29-1 to TRBJ2-3, with D possibly being TRBD1 or TRBD2 (6 bases each). V gave up 4 bases and J gave up 0 bases, with 11 bases separating them. CDR3 length: 14 residues. Germline assignment: CDR1 SQVTM and CDR2 ANQGSEA. CDR3 region: CSVVKGGSTDTQYF. The CDR3 DNA is TGCAGCGTTGTTAAGGGGGGAAGCACAGATACGCAGTATTTT.

V is TRBV6-1 and J is TRBJ2-7, with D possibly being TRBD1 or TRBD2 (5 bases each). CDR3 length: 13 amino acids. V was trimmed by 5 bases and J by 1 base, leaving 9 bases between them. Germline values: CDR1 MNHNS, CDR2 SASEGT. CDR3 bases: TGTGCCAGCAGTTTGGGACGTTCCTACGAGCAGTACGTC. This encodes CASSLGRSYEQYV.

The CDR3: CASSESRGGSYNSPLHF. Written as DNA, the CDR3 is TGTGCCAGCAGTGAATCGAGGGGAGGGTCCTATAATTCACCCCTCCACTTT. The V call is TRBV25-1, the J call TRBJ1-6, with D possibly being TRBD1 (5 bases). This CDR3 comprises 17 residues. Per germline, CDR1 MGHDK and CDR2 SYGVNS. The V end lost 1 base, the J end lost 1 base, and 11 bases lay between the germline ends.

The V and J genes are TRBV12-5 and TRBJ1-1, with 9 bases lining up with TRBD1. Germline V CDR1 and CDR2: LGHNT, FRNRAP. V lost 6 bases, J lost 2 bases, and 7 bases stayed unmatched. CDR3 length: 15 residues. This CDR3 is CASGSHRGRNTEAFF. In DNA form, the CDR3 reads TGTGCTAGTGGGTCCCACAGGGGGCGAAACACTGAAGCTTTCTTT.

As for this clone: Other DNA variants within this sample encode the same CDR3. The chain has TRBV30 and TRBJ2-6, with 7 bases fitting TRBD2. The V gene end was trimmed by 0 bases and the J gene end by 4 bases; junction bases not matched to a gene: 3. This CDR3 contains 15 residues. From germline, CDR1 is GTSNPN and CDR2 SVGIG (reference sequence). Here the CDR3 reads CAWSVGGSGANVLTF. The CDR3 DNA is TGTGCCTGGAGTGTGGGGGGGTCCGGGGCCAACGTCCTGACTTTC.

CDR3 bases: TGTGCCAGCAGCTCCGGGAAGCGGGACACTGAAGCTTTCTTT. This encodes CASSSGKRDTEAFF. V and J are TRBV2 and TRBJ1-1; D is unresolved. Looked up from germline, CDR1 is SNHLY and CDR2 is FYNNEI. Trimming pared 6 bases from V and 3 bases from J, leaving 14 bases between. The CDR3 totals 14 residues.

The V call is TRBV7-9, the J call TRBJ2-1; TRBD2 is a possible D gene (5 bases). CDR3 length equals 13 residues. Germline values: CDR1 SEHNR, CDR2 FQNEAQ (reference sequence). The V gene lost 4 bases and the J gene lost 3 bases, with 7 bases spanning the gap. In DNA, the CDR3 is TGTGCCAGCAGCTACGGGGACTACAATGAGCAGTTCTTC. This translates into CASSYGDYNEQFF.

J is TRBJ1-4 and V is TRBV28, with D unresolved. There are 14 residues in the CDR3. Germline CDR1 reads MDHEN; CDR2 reads SYDVKM. The germline V and J ends were trimmed by 2 bases and 9 bases, with 13 bases remaining between them. CDR3 in amino acids: CASSLGGSQKKLFF. The CDR3 DNA reads TGTGCCAGCAGTTTAGGTGGTTCTCAAAAAAAACTGTTTTTT.

V gene TRBV5-4 combines with J gene TRBJ2-1; the match to TRBD1 covers 10 bases. Germline V lookup: CDR1 SGHNT, CDR2 YYREEE (reference sequence). This CDR3 is 18 amino acids long. Trimming removed 4 bases from V and 4 bases from J; junction bases left unmatched: 14. The CDR3 DNA sequence: TGTGCCAGCAGCCCGACGCCGGGACAGGGGAGGGAATACAATGAGCAGTTCTTC. The encoded protein is CASSPTPGQGREYNEQFF.

The genes are TRBV28 and TRBJ1-2, with D maybe TRBD1 (6 bases). Trimming pared 4 bases from V and 3 bases from J, leaving 9 bases between. CDR1 MDHEN and CDR2 SYDVKM come from the germline V gene. The CDR3 runs to 13 residues. The CDR3 DNA follows: TGTGCCAGCAGTTACAGGGAACACTATGGCTACACCTTC. As protein: CASSYREHYGYTF.

The chain is built from TRBV4-1 and TRBJ1-2, with a weak D call TRBD1 (5 bases). The germline V gene encodes CDR1 MGHRA and CDR2 YSYEKL. The V gene lost 0 bases and the J gene lost 8 bases, with 16 bases spanning the gap. The CDR3 has 15 residues. The CDR3 DNA reads as TGCGCCAGCAGCCAAGACTCCAGACAGACCGTGGGCTACACCTTC. It translates to CASSQDSRQTVGYTF.

This clone was seen a single time. This chain connects TRBV6-1 to TRBJ1-6; possible D gene TRBD1, 5 bases. Between the trimmed V and J ends, which lost 1 base and 5 bases, there was a span of 18 bases. CDR1 is MNHNS and CDR2 is SASEGT in the germline V gene. CDR3 length: 18 amino acids. The CDR3 protein is CASSEDLWGEGDNSPLHF. CDR3 DNA: TGTGCCAGCAGTGAAGACTTATGGGGGGAAGGAGATAATTCACCCCTCCACTTT.

This sequence joins TRBV2 and TRBJ1-2; D ambiguous. V lost 3 bases, J lost 5 bases, and 16 bases lay in between. CDR3 length: 15 amino acids. Germline V lookup: CDR1 SNHLY, CDR2 FYNNEI. The CDR3 protein is CASSDREMKLYGYTF. The CDR3 nucleotides read TGTGCCAGCAGTGATCGGGAGATGAAACTTTATGGCTACACCTTC.

The chain joins TRBV19 to TRBJ2-3; D gene unclear. Trimming took 5 bases from V and 0 from J, leaving 12 bases between them. CDR1 and CDR2 (germline): LNHDA, SQIVND (reference sequence). The CDR3 length is 15 residues. The CDR3: CASSSVDSSTDTQYF. CDR3 nucleotide sequence: TGTGCCAGTAGTTCAGTGGATTCTAGCACAGATACGCAGTATTTT.

This clone occurred a few times. This rearrangement joins TRBV7-3 to TRBJ1-5; D ambiguous. The germline V gene has CDR1 SGHTA and CDR2 FQGTGA. The ends were cut back, 5 bases at V and 6 bases at J, with 11 bases in the middle. CDR3 length: 13 residues. The CDR3 here is CASSEGWGQPQHF. CDR3 DNA sequence: TGTGCCAGCAGCGAAGGGTGGGGTCAGCCCCAGCATTTT. The variable domain in full, completed from reference TRBV7-3 and TRBJ1-5, reads GAGVSQTPSNKVTEKGKYVELRCDPISGHTALYWYRQSLGQGPEFLIYFQGTGAADDSGLPNDRFFAVRPEGSVSTLKIQRTERGDSAVYLCASSEGWGQPQHFGDGTRLSIL.

This CDR3 reads CASRTPRQGSDTQYF. In DNA form, the CDR3 reads TGTGCCAGCAGAACCCCGAGACAGGGGTCAGATACGCAGTATTTT. This chain connects TRBV6-6 to TRBJ2-3, with 8 bases identical to TRBD1. V lost 6 bases and J lost 4; bases outside the gene matches: 9. This CDR3 is 15 amino acids long. Germline V gives CDR1 MNHNY, CDR2 SVGAGI (reference sequence).

V gene TRBV19 combines with J gene TRBJ2-6, with 10 bases aligning to TRBD1. V shed 6 bases, J shed 4 bases, and the junction held 12 bases outside the gene matches. CDR3 size: 18 residues. Germline V CDR1 and CDR2: LNHDA, SQIVND (reference sequence). The CDR3, as DNA: TGTGCCAGTAGCCAGGGACAGGGGAGCCCGAACGGGGCCAACGTCCTGACTTTC. This translates into CASSQGQGSPNGANVLTF.

This chain connects TRBV30 to TRBJ1-6; TRBD1 might be the D (6 bases). Trimming stripped 4 bases from V and 5 bases from J, with 15 bases between. The V gene's germline CDR1 is GTSNPN and CDR2 SVGIG (reference sequence). This CDR3 is 15 amino acids long. CDR3 DNA sequence: TGTGCCTGGAATGGGGGGCTGAAGAATAATTCACCCCTCCACTTT. It specifies CAWNGGLKNNSPLHF.

V gene TRBV19 combines with J gene TRBJ2-2; perhaps TRBD1 as D (5 bases). Trimming took 9 bases from V and 0 from J, leaving 11 bases between them. Germline CDR1 is LNHDA and CDR2 is SQIVND (reference sequence). The CDR3 has 14 residues. The CDR3 DNA reads as TGTGCCAGCCTGACAGCCGCGAACACCGGGGAGCTGTTTTTT. Amino acid sequence: CASLTAANTGELFF.

The sample holds a few counts of this clone. The chain combines TRBV5-6 with TRBJ2-5; 10 bases agree with TRBD2. Germline CDR1 is SGHDT and CDR2 is YYEEEE. The CDR3 has 17 residues. V shed 4 bases and J 0 bases; nucleotides not matched to a gene: 9. In DNA form, the CDR3 reads TGTGCCAGCAGCAATGCAAGAGCGGGGGGGTACCAAGAGACCCAGTACTTC. It is translated as CASSNARAGGYQETQYF.

The chain combines TRBV29-1 with TRBJ1-5; a weak D match, TRBD1 (6 bases). The germline CDR1 and CDR2 sequences are SQVTM and ANQGSEA. The CDR3 spans 11 residues. Written as DNA, the CDR3 is TGCATCATTAGGGGGGGACAGCCCCAGCATTTT. Protein sequence: CIIRGGQPQHF.

The chain has TRBV5-4 and TRBJ2-1, with TRBD2 matching 10 bases. CDR1 and CDR2 (germline): SGHNT, YYREEE (reference sequence). V lost 4 bases to trimming and J lost 5 bases; unmatched junction nucleotides: 12. This CDR3 is built from 17 residues. The CDR3 DNA is TGTGCCAGCAGCCCGTCAACCGGGACTAGCGCGAACAATGAGCAGTTCTTC. This gives the protein CASSPSTGTSANNEQFF.

This sequence joins TRBV6-1 and TRBJ1-6; possible D gene TRBD1, 5 bases. This CDR3 contains 13 residues. The V end was cut by 5 bases, the J end by 11 bases, with 13 bases between. Germline assignment: CDR1 MNHNS and CDR2 SASEGT. CDR3 DNA sequence: TGTGCCAGCAGTCGGGACCCAAGGGCACCCCTCCACTTT. Protein sequence: CASSRDPRAPLHF.

This chain joins TRBV19 and TRBJ2-2; D not certain. CDR1 and CDR2 (germline): LNHDA, SQIVND (reference sequence). The V end lost 6 bases, the J end lost 2 bases, and 10 bases lay between the germline ends. This CDR3 has 14 amino acids. DNA for the CDR3: TGTGCCAGTAGCTTTAGGGAAAACACCGGGGAGCTGTTTTTT. Translated: CASSFRENTGELFF. The complete variable domain, with remaining parts taken from reference TRBV19 and TRBJ2-2, reads DGGITQSPKYLFRKEGQNVTLSCEQNLNHDAMYWYRQDPGQGLRLIYYSQIVNDFQKGDIAEGYSVSREKKESFPLTVTSAQKNPTAFYLCASSFRENTGELFFGEGSRLTVL.

The chain recombines TRBV2 with TRBJ2-3, with D tentatively TRBD2 (6 bases). Trimming took 3 bases from V and 2 from J, leaving 12 bases between them. This CDR3 region has 15 residues. Germline V gene data show CDR1 as SNHLY and CDR2 as FYNNEI. CDR3 region: CASSDYGGVTDTQYF. The CDR3 DNA reads as TGTGCCAGCAGTGACTACGGCGGGGTCACAGATACGCAGTATTTT.